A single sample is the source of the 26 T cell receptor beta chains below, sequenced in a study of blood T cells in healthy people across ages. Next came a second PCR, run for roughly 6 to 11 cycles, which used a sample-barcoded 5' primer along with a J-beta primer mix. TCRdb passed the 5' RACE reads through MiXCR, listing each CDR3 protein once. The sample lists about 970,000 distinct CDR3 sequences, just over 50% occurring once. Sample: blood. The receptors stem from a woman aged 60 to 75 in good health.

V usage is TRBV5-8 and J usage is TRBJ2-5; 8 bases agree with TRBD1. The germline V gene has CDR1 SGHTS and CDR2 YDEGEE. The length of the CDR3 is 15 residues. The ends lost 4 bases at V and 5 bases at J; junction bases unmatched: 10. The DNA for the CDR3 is TGTGCCAGCAGCACTGGACAGGGAATTGGGGAGACCCAGTACTTC. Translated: CASSTGQGIGETQYF.

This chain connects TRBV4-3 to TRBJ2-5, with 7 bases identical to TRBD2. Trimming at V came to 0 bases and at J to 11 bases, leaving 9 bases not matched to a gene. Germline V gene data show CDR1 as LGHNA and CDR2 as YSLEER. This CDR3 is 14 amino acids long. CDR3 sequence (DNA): TGCGCCAGCAGCCAAGATGGGGGGGGAGATGAGCAGTACTTC. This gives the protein CASSQDGGGDEQYF.

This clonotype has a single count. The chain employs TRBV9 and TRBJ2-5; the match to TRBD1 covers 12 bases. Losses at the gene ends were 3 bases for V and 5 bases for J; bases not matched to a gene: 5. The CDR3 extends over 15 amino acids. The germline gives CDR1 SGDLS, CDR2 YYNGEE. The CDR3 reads CASSAGTGGWETQYF. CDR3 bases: TGTGCCAGCAGCGCCGGGACAGGGGGCTGGGAGACCCAGTACTTC.

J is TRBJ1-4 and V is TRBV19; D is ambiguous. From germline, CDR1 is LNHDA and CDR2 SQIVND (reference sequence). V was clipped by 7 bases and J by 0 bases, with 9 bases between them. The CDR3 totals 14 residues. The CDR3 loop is CASMATATNEKLFF. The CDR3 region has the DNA TGTGCCAGTATGGCTACAGCAACTAATGAAAAACTGTTTTTT.

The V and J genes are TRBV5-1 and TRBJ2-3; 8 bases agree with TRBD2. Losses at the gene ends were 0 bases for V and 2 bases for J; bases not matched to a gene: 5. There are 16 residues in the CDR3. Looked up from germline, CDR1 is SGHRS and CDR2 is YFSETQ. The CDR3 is CASSLVPGLATDTQYF. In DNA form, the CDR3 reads TGCGCCAGCAGCTTGGTTCCAGGACTAGCCACAGATACGCAGTATTTT.

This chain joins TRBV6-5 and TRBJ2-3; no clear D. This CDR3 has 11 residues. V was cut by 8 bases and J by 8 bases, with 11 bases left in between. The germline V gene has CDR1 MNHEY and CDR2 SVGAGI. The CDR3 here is CASHRAGTQYF. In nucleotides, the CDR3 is TGTGCCAGCCACAGAGCCGGTACGCAGTATTTT.

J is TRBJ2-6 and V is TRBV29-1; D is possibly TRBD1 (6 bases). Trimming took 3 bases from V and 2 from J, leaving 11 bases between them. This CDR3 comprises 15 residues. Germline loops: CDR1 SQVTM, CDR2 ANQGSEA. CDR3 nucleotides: TGCAGCGTTGATCAACAGGGCACTGGGGCCAACGTCCTGACTTTC. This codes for CSVDQQGTGANVLTF.

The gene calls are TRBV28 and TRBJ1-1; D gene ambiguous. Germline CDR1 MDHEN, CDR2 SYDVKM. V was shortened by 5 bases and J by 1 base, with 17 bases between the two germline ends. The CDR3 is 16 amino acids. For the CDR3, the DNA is TGTGCCAGCAGTCCGCCGGGGAGGGCGCGGAACACTGAAGCTTTCTTT. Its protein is CASSPPGRARNTEAFF.

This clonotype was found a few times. The CDR3 DNA follows: TGTGCCAGCAGTGATTTCGGGACAGAGATCTCGGATACGCAGTATTTT. Amino acids: CASSDFGTEISDTQYF. V usage is TRBV25-1 and J usage is TRBJ2-3; 7 nucleotides line up with TRBD1. The CDR3 is made up of 16 amino acids. V lost 3 bases and J lost 6; bases outside the gene matches: 12. Germline loops: CDR1 MGHDK, CDR2 SYGVNS.

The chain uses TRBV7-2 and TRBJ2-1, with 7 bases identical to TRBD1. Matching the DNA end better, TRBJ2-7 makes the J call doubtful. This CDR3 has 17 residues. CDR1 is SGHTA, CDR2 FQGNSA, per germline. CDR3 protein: CASSPMPGTVYYNEQYF. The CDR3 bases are TGTGCCAGCAGCCCTATGCCAGGGACAGTCTATTACAATGAGCAGTACTTC.

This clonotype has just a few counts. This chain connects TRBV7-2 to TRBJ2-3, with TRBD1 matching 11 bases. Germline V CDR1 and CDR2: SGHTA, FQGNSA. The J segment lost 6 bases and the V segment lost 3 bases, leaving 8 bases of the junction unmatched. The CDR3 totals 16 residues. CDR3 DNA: TGTGCCAGCAGCTTGGGTGGACAGGGGGCGATGGATACGCAGTATTTT. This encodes CASSLGGQGAMDTQYF.

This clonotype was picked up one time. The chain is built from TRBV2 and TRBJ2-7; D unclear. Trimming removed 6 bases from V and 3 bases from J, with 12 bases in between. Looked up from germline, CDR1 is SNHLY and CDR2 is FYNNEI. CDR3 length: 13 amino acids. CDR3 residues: CASRAFANYEQYF. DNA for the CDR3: TGTGCCAGCAGGGCCTTCGCCAACTACGAGCAGTACTTC. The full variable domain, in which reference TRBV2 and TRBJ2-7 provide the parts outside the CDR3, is EPEVTQTPSHQVTQMGQEVILRCVPISNHLYFYWYRQILGQKVEFLVSFYNNEISEKSEIFDDQFSVERPDGSNFTLKIRSTKLEDSAMYFCASRAFANYEQYFGPGTRLTVT.

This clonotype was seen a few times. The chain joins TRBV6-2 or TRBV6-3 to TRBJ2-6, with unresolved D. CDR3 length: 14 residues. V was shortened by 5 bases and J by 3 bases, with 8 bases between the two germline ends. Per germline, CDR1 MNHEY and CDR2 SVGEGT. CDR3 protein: CASSREVGANVLTF. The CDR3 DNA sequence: TGTGCCAGCAGTAGGGAAGTTGGGGCCAACGTCCTGACTTTC.

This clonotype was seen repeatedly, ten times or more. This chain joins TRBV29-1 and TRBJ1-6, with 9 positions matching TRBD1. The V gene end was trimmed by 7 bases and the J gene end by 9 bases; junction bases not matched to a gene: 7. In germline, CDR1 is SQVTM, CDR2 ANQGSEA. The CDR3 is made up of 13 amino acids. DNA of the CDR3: TGCAGCGCCGGGACAGGGACGGGTTCACCCCTCCACTTT. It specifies CSAGTGTGSPLHF.

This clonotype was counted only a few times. DNA of the CDR3: TGTGCCAGCAGCCCTAGCGGGAGGAGGAATACGCAGTATTTT. This translates into CASSPSGRRNTQYF. The gene calls are TRBV27 and TRBJ2-3; 11 bases match TRBD2. The J segment lost 7 bases and the V segment lost 6 bases, leaving 6 bases of the junction unmatched. This CDR3 contains 14 residues. Germline V gene sequence: CDR1 MNHEY, CDR2 SMNVEV (reference sequence).

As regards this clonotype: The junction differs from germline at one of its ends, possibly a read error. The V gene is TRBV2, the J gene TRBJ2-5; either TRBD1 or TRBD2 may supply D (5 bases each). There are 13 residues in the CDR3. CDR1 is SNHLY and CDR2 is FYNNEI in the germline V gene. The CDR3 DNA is TGTGTCAGCAGTGATGGGACCGGGGATGCGCAGTACTTC. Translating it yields CVSSDGTGDAQYF.

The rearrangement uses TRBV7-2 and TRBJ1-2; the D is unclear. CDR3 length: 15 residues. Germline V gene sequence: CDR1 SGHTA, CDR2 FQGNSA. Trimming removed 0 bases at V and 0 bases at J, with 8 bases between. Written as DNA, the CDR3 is TGTGCCAGCAGCTTAGCTGTAGGGACTAACTATGGCTACACCTTC. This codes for CASSLAVGTNYGYTF.

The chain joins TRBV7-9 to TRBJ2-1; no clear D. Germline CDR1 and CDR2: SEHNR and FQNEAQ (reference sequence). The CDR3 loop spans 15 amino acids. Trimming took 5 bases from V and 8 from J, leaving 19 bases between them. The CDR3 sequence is CASSPRKIAADEQFF. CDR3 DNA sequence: TGTGCCAGCAGCCCTCGTAAAATAGCTGCTGATGAGCAGTTCTTC.

CDR3 protein: CASSHTDTHEQYF. Here the CDR3 DNA reads TGTGCCAGCAGCCACACTGACACCCACGAGCAGTACTTC. V usage is TRBV13 and J usage is TRBJ2-7; D unresolved. V shed 5 bases and J shed 5 bases, with 13 bases lying between them. The CDR3 runs 13 residues. CDR1 and CDR2 from the germline V gene are PRHDT and FYEKMQ (reference sequence).

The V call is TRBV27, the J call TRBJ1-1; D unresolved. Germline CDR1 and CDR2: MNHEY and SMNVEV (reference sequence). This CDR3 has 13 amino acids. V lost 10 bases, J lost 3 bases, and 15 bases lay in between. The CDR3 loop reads CATKGLRDTEAFF. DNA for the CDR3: TGTGCCACCAAAGGCTTGAGGGACACTGAAGCTTTCTTT.

This CDR3 reads CASSESSTDTQYF. The CDR3 DNA is TGCGCCAGCAGTGAGTCAAGCACAGATACGCAGTATTTT. The rearrangement uses TRBV10-1 and TRBJ2-3; D gene uncertain. The V and J ends lost 0 bases and 0 bases respectively, with 1 base between them. Germline CDR1 is WNHNN and CDR2 is SYGVQD (reference sequence). This CDR3 is 13 amino acids long.

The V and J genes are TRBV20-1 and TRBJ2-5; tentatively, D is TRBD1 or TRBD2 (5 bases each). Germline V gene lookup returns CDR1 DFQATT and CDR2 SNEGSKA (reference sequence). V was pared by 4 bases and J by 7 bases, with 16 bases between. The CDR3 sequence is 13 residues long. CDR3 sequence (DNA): TGCAGTGCTAAATGGGGGACCCGGGGGACCCAGTACTTC. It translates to CSAKWGTRGTQYF.

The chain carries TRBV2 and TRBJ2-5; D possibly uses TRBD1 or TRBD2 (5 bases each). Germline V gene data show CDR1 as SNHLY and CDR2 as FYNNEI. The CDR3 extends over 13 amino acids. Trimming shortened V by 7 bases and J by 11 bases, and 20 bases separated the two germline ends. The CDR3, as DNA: TGTGCCAGCATTGGGGCCCTAGCAAGTAGGCAGTACTTC. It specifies CASIGALASRQYF.

The CDR3 spells CSIRAGGREQFF. The CDR3 nucleotides read TGCAGCATTAGGGCCGGGGGCCGTGAGCAGTTCTTC. This sequence joins TRBV29-1 and TRBJ2-1; D possibly matches TRBD1 or TRBD2 (6 bases each). V dropped 8 bases and J dropped 9 bases, with 17 bases sitting between them. Germline-derived CDR1 and CDR2 are SQVTM and ANQGSEA. This CDR3 has 12 residues.

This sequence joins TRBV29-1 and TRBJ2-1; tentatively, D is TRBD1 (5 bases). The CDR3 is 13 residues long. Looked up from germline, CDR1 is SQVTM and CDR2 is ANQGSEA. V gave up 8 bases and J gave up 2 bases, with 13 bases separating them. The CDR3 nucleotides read TGCAGCTCAGACGGACAAACCTACAATGAGCAGTTCTTC. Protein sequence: CSSDGQTYNEQFF.

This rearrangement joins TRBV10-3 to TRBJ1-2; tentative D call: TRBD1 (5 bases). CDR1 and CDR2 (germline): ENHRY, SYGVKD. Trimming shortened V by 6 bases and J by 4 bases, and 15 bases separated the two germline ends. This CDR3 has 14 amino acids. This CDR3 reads CAISGDSTLYGYTF. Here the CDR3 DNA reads TGTGCCATCAGCGGCGACAGTACCCTCTATGGCTACACCTTC.